Listed below are T cell receptor beta chains from one sample, sequenced in a study of control samples from healthy donors and cancer patients. This table comes from immunoSEQ multiplex PCR, and its TCRdb copy is limited to in-frame clones, with some not included. Here the sample spans 150,000 to 200,000 clones, approximately 91% being singletons. Sequencing was carried out using blood. These receptors all come from a woman aged 40 to 49 in good health. CDR3s include the opening cysteine and the closing phenylalanine or tryptophan. D genes are given only for firm matches. Clone size is not always given. Where it is, it says once, few, many or a class for expanded clones.

d_call: TRBD1; clone_size: -; j_call: TRBJ2-7; v_call: TRBV3-1/TRBV3-2; cdr3_aa: CASSRDRVMHEQYF; cdr3_nt: TGTGCCAGCAGCCGGGACAGGGTAATGCACGAGCAGTACTTC
d_call: TRBD1; clone_size: -; j_call: TRBJ2-7; v_call: TRBV7-8; cdr3_aa: CASSLRLNRGDEQYF; cdr3_nt: TGTGCCAGCAGCTTACGCCTTAACAGGGGGGACGAGCAGTACTTC
d_call: TRBD2; clone_size: -; j_call: TRBJ2-7; v_call: TRBV5-4; cdr3_aa: CASSLGLAGGAYEQYF; cdr3_nt: TGTGCCAGCAGCTTGGGCCTAGCGGGGGGGGCCTACGAGCAGTACTTC
d_call: -; clone_size: -; j_call: TRBJ1-3; v_call: TRBV10-3; cdr3_aa: CAISESLGNTIYF; cdr3_nt: TGTGCCATCAGTGAATCGCTGGGAAACACCATATATTTT
d_call: -; clone_size: -; j_call: TRBJ2-7; v_call: TRBV12-1; cdr3_aa: CASSFRWGADF; cdr3_nt: TGTGCCAGCAGCTTTAGATGGGGCGCGGACTTC
d_call: TRBD2; clone_size: few; j_call: TRBJ2-3; v_call: TRBV6-6; cdr3_aa: CASSSTSGGWDTQYF; cdr3_nt: TGTGCCAGCAGCTCTACTAGCGGGGGGTGGGATACGCAGTATTTT
d_call: -; clone_size: -; j_call: TRBJ2-2; v_call: TRBV18; cdr3_aa: CASSPLRQANTGELFF; cdr3_nt: TGTGCCAGCTCACCACTACGGCAAGCGAACACCGGGGAGCTGTTTTTT
d_call: -; clone_size: -; j_call: TRBJ2-5; v_call: TRBV7-8; cdr3_aa: CASSPDGAESETQYF; cdr3_nt: TGTGCCAGCAGCCCCGATGGAGCGGAGTCAGAGACCCAGTACTTC
d_call: -; clone_size: -; j_call: TRBJ2-4; v_call: TRBV7-5; cdr3_aa: CVRSLVRGAKNIQYF; cdr3_nt: TGTGTCAGAAGCTTAGTAAGGGGAGCCAAAAACATTCAGTACTTC
d_call: -; clone_size: once; j_call: TRBJ2-1; v_call: TRBV2; cdr3_aa: CASSDQGLDNEQFF; cdr3_nt: TGTGCCAGCAGCGATCAGGGACTGGACAATGAGCAGTTCTTC
d_call: -; clone_size: -; j_call: TRBJ1-6; v_call: TRBV12-3/TRBV12-4; cdr3_aa: CASSFNLNSPLHF; cdr3_nt: TGTGCCAGCAGTTTTAACCTTAATTCACCCCTCCACTTT
d_call: -; clone_size: -; j_call: TRBJ1-2; v_call: TRBV7-9; cdr3_aa: CASSLAKEGVNYGYTF; cdr3_nt: TGTGCCAGCAGCTTAGCGAAAGAGGGGGTTAACTATGGCTACACCTTC
d_call: -; clone_size: once; j_call: TRBJ2-5; v_call: TRBV7-6; cdr3_aa: CASSPRGPGKETQYF; cdr3_nt: TGTGCCAGCAGCCCCAGAGGACCTGGGAAAGAGACCCAGTACTTC
d_call: -; clone_size: once; j_call: TRBJ2-3; v_call: TRBV5-4; cdr3_aa: CASRDGRSSTDTQYF; cdr3_nt: TGTGCCAGCAGGGATGGACGATCTAGCACAGATACGCAGTATTTT
d_call: -; clone_size: -; j_call: TRBJ1-5; v_call: TRBV7-6; cdr3_aa: CASSLGGPGQPQHF; cdr3_nt: TGTGCCAGCAGCTTGGGGGGGCCGGGTCAGCCCCAGCATTTT
d_call: -; clone_size: -; j_call: TRBJ2-5; v_call: TRBV7-6; cdr3_aa: CASSLAYDSGETQYF; cdr3_nt: TGTGCCAGCAGCTTAGCTTATGACAGTGGGGAGACCCAGTACTTC
d_call: -; clone_size: -; j_call: TRBJ2-7; v_call: TRBV6-1; cdr3_aa: CASSETGTYEQYF; cdr3_nt: TGTGCCAGCAGTGAGACAGGTACCTACGAGCAGTACTTC
d_call: TRBD2; clone_size: -; j_call: TRBJ2-5; v_call: TRBV3-1/TRBV3-2; cdr3_aa: CASNPRGGLQETQYF; cdr3_nt: TGTGCCAGCAACCCGCGGGGGGGATTGCAAGAGACCCAGTACTTC
d_call: -; clone_size: -; j_call: TRBJ1-1; v_call: TRBV5-4; cdr3_aa: CASSLRNREAFF; cdr3_nt: TGTGCCAGCAGCTTGAGAAACAGAGAAGCTTTCTTT
d_call: TRBD1; clone_size: -; j_call: TRBJ1-1; v_call: TRBV27; cdr3_aa: CASSRHRGLGNTEAFF; cdr3_nt: TGTGCCAGCAGTCGTCACAGGGGGCTGGGGAACACTGAAGCTTTCTTT
d_call: -; clone_size: -; j_call: TRBJ2-1; v_call: TRBV11-2; cdr3_aa: CASSPMSHYNEQFF; cdr3_nt: TGTGCCAGCAGCCCCATGTCCCACTACAATGAGCAGTTCTTC
d_call: -; clone_size: -; j_call: TRBJ1-1; v_call: TRBV11-2; cdr3_aa: CASSPQYRVVTEAFF; cdr3_nt: TGTGCCAGCAGCCCTCAATACAGGGTGGTCACTGAAGCTTTCTTT
d_call: -; clone_size: -; j_call: TRBJ1-1; v_call: TRBV5-6; cdr3_aa: CASSLDYGEAFF; cdr3_nt: TGTGCCAGCAGCTTGGATTACGGGGAAGCTTTCTTT
d_call: -; clone_size: -; j_call: TRBJ1-6; v_call: TRBV7-3; cdr3_aa: CASSPPSRNSPLHF; cdr3_nt: TGTGCCAGCAGCCCCCCTAGTAGAAATTCACCCCTCCACTTT
d_call: -; clone_size: -; j_call: TRBJ1-4; v_call: TRBV5-1; cdr3_aa: CASSLAGQREKLFF; cdr3_nt: TGCGCCAGCAGCTTGGCAGGGCAGAGAGAAAAACTGTTTTTT